These T cell receptor beta chains were read from a single sample in a study of cytomegalovirus exposure and HLA in healthy donors. The table came from immunoSEQ multiplex PCR; TCRdb's copy has only in-frame clones and leaves some out. The data show roughly 120,000 clones, roughly 80% seen once. The sample was PBMCs. All receptors come from a woman between 45 and 60 years old in good health and CMV-seropositive. CDR3s include the opening cysteine and the closing phenylalanine or tryptophan. The D gene is left open where the match is weak. Expanded clones are given a class, and other clones once, few, many or no size at all.

D gene	V gene	clone size	J gene	CDR3 length	CDR3 DNA	CDR3 protein
.	TRBV5-1	.	TRBJ2-5	15	TGCGCCAGCAGCTTGGCGGTGAATTTCGAAGAGACCCAGTACTTC	CASSLAVNFEETQYF
TRBD2	TRBV19	.	TRBJ2-5	12	TGTGCCAGTCAGCGGGGACAAGAGACCCAGTACTTC	CASQRGQETQYF
.	TRBV7-9	.	TRBJ2-1	12	TGTGCCAGCTCCCTAGACGGCAATGAGCAGTTCTTC	CASSLDGNEQFF
.	TRBV2	few	TRBJ1-1	14	TGTGCCAGCAGGCCCTTGAGGGCACGGACTGAAGCTTTCTTT	CASRPLRARTEAFF
.	TRBV30	.	TRBJ2-7	12	TGTGCCTGGAGAGCGGCCGCCTACGAGCAGTACTTC	CAWRAAAYEQYF
TRBD1	TRBV4-3	.	TRBJ2-3	16	TGCGCCAGCAGCCAAGAGGGACAGGGATACACAGATACGCAGTATTTT	CASSQEGQGYTDTQYF
TRBD2	TRBV7-9	once	TRBJ2-1	16	TGTGCCAGCAGCTTAGTCCCACTAGCGGGAGGTGCTGAGCAGTTCTTC	CASSLVPLAGGAEQFF
.	TRBV5-4	once	TRBJ1-2	11	TGTGCCAGCAGCTTGGTAGAGGACTACACCTTC	CASSLVEDYTF
TRBD2	TRBV6-5	few	TRBJ2-2	15	TGTGCCAGCAGCCCAGTAGCGGGAGGGCCGGGGGAGCTGTTTTTT	CASSPVAGGPGELFF
.	TRBV7-2	.	TRBJ2-7	14	TGTGCCAGCAGCCAGGGACTTCTTTACTACGAGCAGTACTTC	CASSQGLLYYEQYF
.	TRBV5-4	few	TRBJ2-5	16	TGTGCCAGCAGCTTTCCCAGGGATCCCCTTCAAGAGACCCAGTACTTC	CASSFPRDPLQETQYF
.	TRBV7-9	.	TRBJ1-2	14	TGTGCCAGCAGGGGGGGGGTTAGCCTAGACGGCTACACCTTC	CASRGGVSLDGYTF
.	TRBV18	.	TRBJ2-1	15	TGTGCCAGCTCCCCTACTAGCACCGTGAGGGATGAGCAGTTCTTC	CASSPTSTVRDEQFF
.	TRBV6-4	.	TRBJ2-5	14	TGTGCCAGCACTGGCGTCCAGGGCGAAGAGACCCAGTACTTC	CASTGVQGEETQYF
.	TRBV5-4	.	TRBJ2-7	15	TGTGCCGGCAGCTCCAAGGGGTCTCAAGATTACGAGCAGTACTTC	CAGSSKGSQDYEQYF
TRBD1	TRBV5-1	.	TRBJ2-5	14	TGCGCCAGCAGCACCGGACAGGGCCAAGAGACCCAGTACTTC	CASSTGQGQETQYF
TRBD1	TRBV9	few	TRBJ1-4	17	TGTGCCAGCAGCCTAGGACAGGGGGCGCCCATTAATGAAAAACTGTTTTTT	CASSLGQGAPINEKLFF
TRBD1	TRBV29-1	.	TRBJ1-2	13	TGCAGCGTTGTTGGGACAGGGGCTTATGGCTACACCTTC	CSVVGTGAYGYTF
.	TRBV7-2	.	TRBJ2-7	13	TGTGCCAGCAGCCTAGCTCTAGCGAGGCCCCCGTACTTC	CASSLALARPPYF
.	TRBV5-6	.	TRBJ2-4	14	TGTGCCAGCAGCGGAGACCTCAGGGAAAACATTCAGTACTTC	CASSGDLRENIQYF